Given below is one T cell receptor (beta chain) in context. The sample comes from a study of blood T cell repertoires in COVID-19. The CDR3 has 15 amino acids. CDR1 is LNHNV and CDR2 is YYDKDF in the germline V gene (reference sequence). Trimming stripped 6 bases from V and 3 bases from J, with 15 bases between. Original processing notes: Amplified reference gene primers provided the basis for estimating nucleated cell counts. Generated by immunoSEQ multiplex PCR, the TCRdb table keeps only in-frame clones and is missing some. D and trimming come from the DNA, and the V and J calls and clone size come from that table. The sample has just under 80,000 clones; roughly 80% are singletons.

This sequence originates from a woman aged 70-85 years with acute or convalescent COVID-19. The gene calls are TRBV15 and TRBJ1-5; a possible D gene is TRBD1 (6 bases). The specimen sequenced was peripheral blood. The CDR3 region has the DNA TGTGCCACCAGTGCCGGGACACACTACAATCAGCCCCAGCATTTT. Amino acids: CATSAGTHYNQPQHF.